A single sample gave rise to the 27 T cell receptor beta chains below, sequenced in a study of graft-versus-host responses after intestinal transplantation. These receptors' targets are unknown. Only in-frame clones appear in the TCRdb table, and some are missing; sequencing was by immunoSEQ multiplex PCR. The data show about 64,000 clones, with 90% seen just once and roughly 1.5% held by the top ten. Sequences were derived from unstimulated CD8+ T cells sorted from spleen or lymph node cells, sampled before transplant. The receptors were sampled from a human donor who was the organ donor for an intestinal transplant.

The CDR3 here is CASSYSSGGGEQFF. In DNA form, the CDR3 reads TGTGCCAGCAGTTACTCGAGCGGCGGGGGGGAGCAGTTCTTC. The chain couples TRBV6-5 to TRBJ2-1; TRBD2 agrees at 8 bases. CDR1 MNHEY and CDR2 SVGAGI come from the germline V gene. V lost 0 bases to trimming and J lost 10 bases; unmatched junction nucleotides: 5. The CDR3 has 14 residues.

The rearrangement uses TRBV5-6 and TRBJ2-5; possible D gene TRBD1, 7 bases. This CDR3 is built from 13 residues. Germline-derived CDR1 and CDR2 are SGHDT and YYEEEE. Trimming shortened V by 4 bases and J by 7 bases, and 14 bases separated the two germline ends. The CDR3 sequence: CASSVNRGGTQYF. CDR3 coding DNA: TGTGCCAGCAGCGTGAACAGGGGAGGGACCCAGTACTTC. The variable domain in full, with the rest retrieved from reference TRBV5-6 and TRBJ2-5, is DAGVTQSPTHLIKTRGQQVTLRCSPKSGHDTVSWYQQALGQGPQFIFQYYEEEERQRGNFPDRFSGHQFPNYSSELNVNALLLGDSALYLCASSVNRGGTQYFGPGTRLLVL.

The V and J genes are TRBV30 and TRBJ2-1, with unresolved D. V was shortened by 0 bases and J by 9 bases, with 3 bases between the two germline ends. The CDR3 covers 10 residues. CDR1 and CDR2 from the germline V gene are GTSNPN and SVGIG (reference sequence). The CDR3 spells CAWSVSEQFF. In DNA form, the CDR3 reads TGTGCCTGGAGTGTTAGTGAGCAGTTCTTC.

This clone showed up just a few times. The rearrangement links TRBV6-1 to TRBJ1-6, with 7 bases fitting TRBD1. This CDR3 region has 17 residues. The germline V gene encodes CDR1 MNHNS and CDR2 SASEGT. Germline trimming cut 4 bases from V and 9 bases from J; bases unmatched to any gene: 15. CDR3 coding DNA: TGTGCCAGCAGTGTGACAGGGTCGGAGGCGTTAGCTTCACCCCTCCACTTT. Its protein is CASSVTGSEALASPLHF.

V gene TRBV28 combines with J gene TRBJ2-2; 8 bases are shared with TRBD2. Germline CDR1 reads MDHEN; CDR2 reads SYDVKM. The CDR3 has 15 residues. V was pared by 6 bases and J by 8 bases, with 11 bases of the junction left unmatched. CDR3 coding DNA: TGTGCCAGCAGGACCAAACCGGGACTAGAAGGGGAGCTGTTTTTT. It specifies CASRTKPGLEGELFF.

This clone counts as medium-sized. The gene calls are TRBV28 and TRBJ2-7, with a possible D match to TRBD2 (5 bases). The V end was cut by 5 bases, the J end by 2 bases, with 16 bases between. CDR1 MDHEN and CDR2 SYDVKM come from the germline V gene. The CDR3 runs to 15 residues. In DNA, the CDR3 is TGTGCCAGCAGTCTAGCTACGGACGGTCCCTACGAGCAGTACTTC. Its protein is CASSLATDGPYEQYF.

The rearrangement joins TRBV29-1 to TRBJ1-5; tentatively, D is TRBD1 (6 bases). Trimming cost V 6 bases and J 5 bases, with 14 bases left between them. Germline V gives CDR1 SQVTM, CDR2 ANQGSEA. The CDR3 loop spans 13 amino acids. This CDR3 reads CSVADRNHQPQHF. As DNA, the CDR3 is TGCAGCGTCGCCGACAGGAACCATCAGCCCCAGCATTTT. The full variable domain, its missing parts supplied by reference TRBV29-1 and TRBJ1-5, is SAVISQKPSRDICQRGTSLTIQCQVDSQVTMMFWYRQQPGQSLTLIATANQGSEATYESGFVIDKFPISRPNLTFSTLTVSNMSPEDSSIYLCSVADRNHQPQHFGDGTRLSIL.

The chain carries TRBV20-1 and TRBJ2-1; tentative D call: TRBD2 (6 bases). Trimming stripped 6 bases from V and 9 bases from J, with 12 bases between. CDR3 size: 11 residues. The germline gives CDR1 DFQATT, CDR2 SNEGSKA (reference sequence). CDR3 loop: CSAGGPGEQFF. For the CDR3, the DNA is TGCAGTGCAGGAGGGCCCGGTGAGCAGTTCTTC.

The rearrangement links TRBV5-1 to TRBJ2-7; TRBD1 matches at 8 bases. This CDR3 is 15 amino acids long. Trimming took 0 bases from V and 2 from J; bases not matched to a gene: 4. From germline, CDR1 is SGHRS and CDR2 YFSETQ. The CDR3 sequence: CASSLVTGVTYEQYF. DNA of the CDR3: TGCGCCAGCAGCTTGGTGACAGGGGTCACCTACGAGCAGTACTTC.

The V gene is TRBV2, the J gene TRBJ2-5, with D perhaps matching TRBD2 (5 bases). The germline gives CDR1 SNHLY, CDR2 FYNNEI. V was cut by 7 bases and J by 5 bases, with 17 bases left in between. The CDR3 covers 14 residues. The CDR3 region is CASTFPGSGETQYF. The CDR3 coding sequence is TGTGCCAGCACCTTTCCGGGGTCGGGGGAGACCCAGTACTTC. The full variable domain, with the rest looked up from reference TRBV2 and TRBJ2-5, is EPEVTQTPSHQVTQMGQEVILRCVPISNHLYFYWYRQILGQKVEFLVSFYNNEISEKSEIFDDQFSVERPDGSNFTLKIRSTKLEDSAMYFCASTFPGSGETQYFGPGTRLLVL.

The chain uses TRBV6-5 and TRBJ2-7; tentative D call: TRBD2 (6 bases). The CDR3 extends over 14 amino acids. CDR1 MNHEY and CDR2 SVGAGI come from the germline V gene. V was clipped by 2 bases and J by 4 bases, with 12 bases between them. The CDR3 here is CASSYDGRGYEQYF. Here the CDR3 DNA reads TGTGCCAGCAGTTACGATGGACGGGGGTACGAGCAGTACTTC.

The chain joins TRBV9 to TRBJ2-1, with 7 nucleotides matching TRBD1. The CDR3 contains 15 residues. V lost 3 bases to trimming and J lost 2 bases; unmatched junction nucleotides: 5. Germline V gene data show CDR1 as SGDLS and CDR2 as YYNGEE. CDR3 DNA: TGTGCCAGCAGCGCCCGGGACAGCACCTACAATGAGCAGTTCTTC. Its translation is CASSARDSTYNEQFF. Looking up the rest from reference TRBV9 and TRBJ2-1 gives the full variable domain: DSGVTQTPKHLITATGQRVTLRCSPRSGDLSVYWYQQSLDQGLQFLIQYYNGEERAKGNILERFSAQQFPDLHSELNLSSLELGDSALYFCASSARDSTYNEQFFGPGTRLTVL.

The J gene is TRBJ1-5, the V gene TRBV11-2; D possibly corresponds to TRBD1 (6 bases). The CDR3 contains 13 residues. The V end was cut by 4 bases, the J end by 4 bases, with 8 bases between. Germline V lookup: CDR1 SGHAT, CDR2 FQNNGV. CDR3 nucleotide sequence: TGTGCCAGCAGCTGGGACATGAATCAGCCCCAGCATTTT. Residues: CASSWDMNQPQHF. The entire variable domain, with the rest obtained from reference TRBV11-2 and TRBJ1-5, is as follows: EAGVAQSPRYKIIEKRQSVAFWCNPISGHATLYWYQQILGQGPKLLIQFQNNGVVDDSQLPKDRFSAERLKGVDSTLKIQPAKLEDSAVYLCASSWDMNQPQHFGDGTRLSIL.

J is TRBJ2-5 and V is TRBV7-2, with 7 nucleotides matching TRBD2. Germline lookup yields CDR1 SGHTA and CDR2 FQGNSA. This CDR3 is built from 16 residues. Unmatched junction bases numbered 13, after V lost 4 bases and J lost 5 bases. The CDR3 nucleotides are TGTGCCAGCAGCTCACAGGACTGGGGGGGGAGGGAGACCCAGTACTTC. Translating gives CASSSQDWGGRETQYF.

The CDR3 sequence is CASSLWAGNTEAFF. The DNA of the CDR3 is TGTGCCAGCAGTTTGTGGGCGGGGAACACTGAAGCTTTCTTT. The chain links TRBV28 to TRBJ1-1; D unresolved. Germline V gene sequence: CDR1 MDHEN, CDR2 SYDVKM. The ends were cut back, 3 bases at V and 1 base at J, with 9 bases in the middle. The CDR3 spans 14 residues.

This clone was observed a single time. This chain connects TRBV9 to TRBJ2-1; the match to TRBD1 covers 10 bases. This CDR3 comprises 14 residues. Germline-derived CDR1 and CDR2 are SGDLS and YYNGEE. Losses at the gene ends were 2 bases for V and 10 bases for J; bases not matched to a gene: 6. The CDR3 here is CASSVSGTGVEQFF. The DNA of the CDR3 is TGTGCCAGCAGCGTCTCCGGGACAGGGGTCGAGCAGTTCTTC.

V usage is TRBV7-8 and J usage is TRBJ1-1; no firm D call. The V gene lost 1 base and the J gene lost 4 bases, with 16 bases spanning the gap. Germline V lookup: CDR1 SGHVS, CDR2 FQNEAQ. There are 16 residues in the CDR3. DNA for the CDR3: TGTGCCAGCAGCTTAGGCAAATACGGTACCCTCACTGAAGCTTTCTTT. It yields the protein CASSLGKYGTLTEAFF. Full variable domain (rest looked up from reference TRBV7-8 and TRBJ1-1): GAGVSQSPRYKVAKRGQDVALRCDPISGHVSLFWYQQALGQGPEFLTYFQNEAQLDKSGLPSDRFFAERPEGSVSTLKIQRTQQEDSAVYLCASSLGKYGTLTEAFFGQGTRLTVV.

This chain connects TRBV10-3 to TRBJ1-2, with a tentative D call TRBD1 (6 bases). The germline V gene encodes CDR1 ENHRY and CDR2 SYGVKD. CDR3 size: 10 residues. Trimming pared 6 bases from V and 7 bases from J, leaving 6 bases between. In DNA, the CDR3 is TGTGCCATCAGAGGGGGTGGCTACACCTTC. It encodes CAIRGGGYTF.

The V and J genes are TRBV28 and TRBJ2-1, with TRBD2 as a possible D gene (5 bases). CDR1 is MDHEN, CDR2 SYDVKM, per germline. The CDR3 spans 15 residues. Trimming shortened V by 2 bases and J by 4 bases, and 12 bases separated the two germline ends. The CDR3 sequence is CASSLGRVVYNEQFF. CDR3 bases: TGTGCCAGCAGTTTAGGGCGGGTCGTTTACAATGAGCAGTTCTTC.

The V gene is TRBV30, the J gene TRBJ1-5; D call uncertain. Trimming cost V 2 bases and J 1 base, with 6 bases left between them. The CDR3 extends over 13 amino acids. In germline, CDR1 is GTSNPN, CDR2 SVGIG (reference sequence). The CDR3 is CAWSPGSNQPQHF. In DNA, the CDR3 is TGTGCCTGGAGTCCGGGGAGCAATCAGCCCCAGCATTTT. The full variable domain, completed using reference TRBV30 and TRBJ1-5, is SQTIHQWPATLVQPVGSPLSLECTVEGTSNPNLYWYRQAAGRGLQLLFYSVGIGQISSEVPQNLSASRPQDRQFILSSKKLLLSDSGFYLCAWSPGSNQPQHFGDGTRLSIL.

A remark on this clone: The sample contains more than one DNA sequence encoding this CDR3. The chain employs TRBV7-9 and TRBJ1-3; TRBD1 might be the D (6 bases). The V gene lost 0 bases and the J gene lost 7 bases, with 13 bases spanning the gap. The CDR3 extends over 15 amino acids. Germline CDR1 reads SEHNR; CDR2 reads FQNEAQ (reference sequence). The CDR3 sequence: CASSLAQGRGNTIYF. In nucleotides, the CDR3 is TGTGCCAGCAGCTTAGCGCAGGGAAGGGGGAACACCATATATTTT.

Written as DNA, the CDR3 is TGTGCCACCAGCAGAGATTTTCGAGGCGGCGGGGAGCTGTTTTTT. This encodes CATSRDFRGGGELFF. V is TRBV15 and J is TRBJ2-2; the D is unclear. V lost 0 bases to trimming and J lost 7 bases, with 12 bases between them. CDR3 length: 15 residues. In germline, CDR1 is LNHNV, CDR2 YYDKDF (reference sequence).

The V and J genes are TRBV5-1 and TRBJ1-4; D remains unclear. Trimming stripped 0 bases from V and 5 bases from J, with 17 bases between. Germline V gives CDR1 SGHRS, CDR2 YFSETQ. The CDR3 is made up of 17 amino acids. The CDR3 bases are TGCGCCAGCAGCTTGGTAGTGAGGGCGAAGAGGAATGAAAAACTGTTTTTT. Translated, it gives CASSLVVRAKRNEKLFF.

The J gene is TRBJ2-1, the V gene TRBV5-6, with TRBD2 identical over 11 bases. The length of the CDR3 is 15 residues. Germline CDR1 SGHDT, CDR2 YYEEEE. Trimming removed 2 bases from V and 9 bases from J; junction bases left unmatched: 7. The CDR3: CASSFASGRSGEQFF. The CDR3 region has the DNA TGTGCCAGCAGCTTTGCTAGCGGGAGGTCCGGTGAGCAGTTCTTC.

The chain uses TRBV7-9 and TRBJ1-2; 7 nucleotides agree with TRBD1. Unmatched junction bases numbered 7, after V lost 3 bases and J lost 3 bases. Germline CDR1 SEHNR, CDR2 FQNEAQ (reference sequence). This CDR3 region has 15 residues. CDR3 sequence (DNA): TGTGCCAGCAGCTTCCCACAGGGGAACGACTATGGCTACACCTTC. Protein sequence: CASSFPQGNDYGYTF.

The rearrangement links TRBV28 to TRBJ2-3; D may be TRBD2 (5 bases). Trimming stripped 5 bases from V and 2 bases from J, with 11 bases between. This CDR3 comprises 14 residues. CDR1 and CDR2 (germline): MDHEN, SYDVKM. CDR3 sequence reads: CASSVQRFTDTQYF. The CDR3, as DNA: TGTGCCAGCAGTGTACAGCGGTTCACAGATACGCAGTATTTT.

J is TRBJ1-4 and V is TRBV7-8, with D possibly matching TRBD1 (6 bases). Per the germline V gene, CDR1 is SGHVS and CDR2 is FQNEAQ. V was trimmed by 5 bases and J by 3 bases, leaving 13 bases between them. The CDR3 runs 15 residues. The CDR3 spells CASSGRGGANEKLFF. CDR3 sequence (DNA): TGTGCCAGCAGCGGCAGGGGTGGGGCTAATGAAAAACTGTTTTTT.